These 32 T cell receptor beta chains were all obtained from the same sample, sequenced in a study of cytomegalovirus exposure and HLA in healthy donors. It was with 60 Vbeta and 13 Jbeta primers that the PCR ran. Method: immunoSEQ multiplex PCR; TCRdb's copy keeps in-frame clones and lacks some. The table lists about 150,000 clones, about three quarters of them singletons. The sequenced sample was PBMCs. Receptor source: a man between 18 and 29 years old in good health and CMV-seronegative.

This clone was observed a few times. The chain recombines TRBV7-6 with TRBJ2-3, with 7 bases fitting TRBD1. Unmatched junction bases numbered 14, after V lost 1 base and J lost 4 bases. The CDR3 has 18 residues. Germline V gives CDR1 SGHVS, CDR2 FNYEAQ. CDR3 residues: CASSLGLGRQGSADTQYF. Written as DNA, the CDR3 is TGTGCCAGCAGCTTAGGCCTGGGGAGACAGGGAAGCGCAGATACGCAGTATTTT. Combining the CDR3 with reference TRBV7-6 and TRBJ2-3 gives the whole variable domain GAGVSQSPRYKVTKRGQDVALRCDPISGHVSLYWYRQALGQGPEFLTYFNYEAQQDKSGLPNDRFSAERPEGSISTLTIQRTEQRDSAMYRCASSLGLGRQGSADTQYFGPGTRLTVL.

The J gene is TRBJ2-3, the V gene TRBV15, with a possible D match to TRBD2 (6 bases). The CDR3 has 16 amino acids. Trimming took 5 bases from V and 2 from J, leaving 17 bases between them. Germline CDR1 LNHNV, CDR2 YYDKDF (reference sequence). In DNA, the CDR3 is TGTGCCACCAGCGGACTCGGGACTTTTAACACAGATACGCAGTATTTT. This translates into CATSGLGTFNTDTQYF.

This chain links TRBV27 with TRBJ2-3, with 12 bases aligning to TRBD2. V shed 1 base and J 6 bases; nucleotides not matched to a gene: 5. The CDR3 is 16 amino acids. The germline gives CDR1 MNHEY, CDR2 SMNVEV (reference sequence). As DNA, the CDR3 is TGTGCCAGCAGTTTATGGGCTAGCGGGAGGGGGGATACGCAGTATTTT. This encodes CASSLWASGRGDTQYF.

The rearrangement links TRBV6-1 to TRBJ2-7; 11 positions agree with TRBD1. Germline-derived CDR1 and CDR2 are MNHNS and SASEGT. The CDR3 length is 13 residues. Germline trimming cut 7 bases from V and 3 bases from J; bases unmatched to any gene: 2. CDR3 bases: TGTGCCAGCAAAGGGACAGGGGGCTACGAGCAGTACTTC. Its protein product is CASKGTGGYEQYF.

The V call is TRBV30, the J call TRBJ2-3; a possible D gene is TRBD1 (5 bases). The germline gives CDR1 GTSNPN, CDR2 SVGIG (reference sequence). V was shortened by 4 bases and J by 2 bases, with 7 bases between the two germline ends. The CDR3 is 12 amino acids. CDR3 sequence: CAWTTVTDTQYF. For the CDR3, the DNA is TGTGCCTGGACGACAGTCACAGATACGCAGTATTTT.

For this clone: Other nucleotide sequences in the sample specify the same CDR3. The V and J genes are TRBV18 and TRBJ2-5, with D tentatively TRBD2 (6 bases). Trimming left V 0 bases short and J 4 bases short, with 6 bases between. From germline, CDR1 is KGHSH and CDR2 LQKENI. The CDR3 loop spans 13 amino acids. CDR3: CASSPPGGETQYF. In nucleotides, the CDR3 is TGTGCCAGCTCACCACCGGGAGGAGAGACCCAGTACTTC.

CDR3 sequence reads: CASSAPGQVNYGYTF. The CDR3 nucleotides are TGTGCCAGCAGTGCTCCCGGACAGGTTAACTATGGCTACACCTTC. V usage is TRBV25-1 and J usage is TRBJ1-2; 7 nucleotides line up with TRBD1. Germline-derived CDR1 and CDR2 are MGHDK and SYGVNS. Trimming at V came to 4 bases and at J to 1 base, leaving 6 bases not matched to a gene. The CDR3 is 15 residues long.

This chain links TRBV7-9 with TRBJ1-3, with 10 bases that match TRBD1. The V gene's germline CDR1 is SEHNR and CDR2 FQNEAQ (reference sequence). With V trimmed by 5 bases and J by 1 base, 5 bases remained unmatched. This CDR3 has 16 amino acids. The CDR3 nucleotides read TGTGCCAGCAGCCACGACAGGGGGCAATCTGGAAACACCATATATTTT. Its protein product is CASSHDRGQSGNTIYF. Full variable domain (remainder filled in from reference TRBV7-9 and TRBJ1-3): DTGVSQNPRHKITKRGQNVTFRCDPISEHNRLYWYRQTLGQGPEFLTYFQNEAQLEKSRLLSDRFSAERPKGSFSTLEIQRTEQGDSAMYLCASSHDRGQSGNTIYFGEGSWLTVV.

This chain links TRBV11-2 with TRBJ2-1; 12 bases agree with TRBD2. V trimming: 4 bases; J trimming: 3 bases; junction bases outside the gene matches: 13. Germline V gene data show CDR1 as SGHAT and CDR2 as FQNNGV. The CDR3 is 19 residues long. Here the CDR3 reads CASSSHLRTSGMSYNEQFF. The CDR3, as DNA: TGTGCCAGCAGCTCTCATCTCCGGACTAGCGGGATGAGCTACAATGAGCAGTTCTTC.

This chain joins TRBV19 and TRBJ2-7, with 7 bases lining up with TRBD2. CDR3 length equals 14 residues. CDR1 and CDR2 from the germline V gene are LNHDA and SQIVND (reference sequence). Trimming removed 5 bases from V and 4 bases from J; junction bases left unmatched: 8. Here the CDR3 reads CASSPGGEGYEQYF. The CDR3 DNA sequence: TGTGCCAGTAGTCCCGGCGGGGAGGGGTACGAGCAGTACTTC.

The rearrangement uses TRBV11-3 and TRBJ2-3; the match to TRBD1 covers 10 bases. V lost 4 bases, J lost 6 bases, and 13 bases stayed unmatched. Germline V lookup: CDR1 SGHNT, CDR2 YENEEA. There are 17 residues in the CDR3. In DNA form, the CDR3 reads TGTGCCAGCAGCTACACACTACCGGGACAGGGGTCGGATACGCAGTATTTT. Translated: CASSYTLPGQGSDTQYF.

Points on this clone: Additional DNA sequences in this sample encode the identical CDR3. The chain joins TRBV7-2 to TRBJ2-7; D is possibly TRBD2 (5 bases). Germline CDR1 reads SGHTA; CDR2 reads FQGNSA. The ends were cut back, 5 bases at V and 3 bases at J, with 8 bases in the middle. This CDR3 has 12 residues. The CDR3 bases are TGTGCCAGCAGCCCAGGAGGCTACGAGCAGTACTTC. Its protein is CASSPGGYEQYF.

The chain is built from TRBV5-4 and TRBJ2-3, with 11 nucleotides matching TRBD2. Trimming took 3 bases from V and 3 from J; bases not matched to a gene: 6. This CDR3 contains 16 residues. Germline V gives CDR1 SGHNT, CDR2 YYREEE (reference sequence). CDR3 residues: CASSSVAGGGTDTQYF. The CDR3 DNA reads as TGTGCCAGCAGCTCCGTAGCGGGAGGGGGGACAGATACGCAGTATTTT.

A single count supports this clone. The V gene is TRBV28, the J gene TRBJ2-5; 8 bases agree with TRBD1. The V gene end was trimmed by 6 bases and the J gene end by 5 bases; junction bases not matched to a gene: 8. In germline, CDR1 is MDHEN, CDR2 SYDVKM. CDR3 length equals 14 residues. The CDR3 is CASSSRQGRETQYF. DNA of the CDR3: TGTGCCAGCAGCTCTCGACAGGGGAGGGAGACCCAGTACTTC. The variable domain in full, completed from reference TRBV28 and TRBJ2-5, reads DVKVTQSSRYLVKRTGEKVFLECVQDMDHENMFWYRQDPGLGLRLIYFSYDVKMKEKGDIPEGYSVSREKKERFSLILESASTNQTSMYLCASSSRQGRETQYFGPGTRLLVL.

V and J are TRBV4-1 and TRBJ2-1; TRBD2 is a possible D gene (5 bases). CDR3 length: 16 residues. Trimming pared 0 bases from V and 6 bases from J, leaving 15 bases between. Germline V gene data show CDR1 as MGHRA and CDR2 as YSYEKL. In DNA form, the CDR3 reads TGCGCCAGCAGCCAAGATGTGAGCGGTCGGACCAATGAGCAGTTCTTC. Its translation: CASSQDVSGRTNEQFF.

The chain recombines TRBV18 with TRBJ1-1, with D hard to call. V was cut by 5 bases and J by 3 bases, with 10 bases left in between. The CDR3 covers 13 residues. CDR1 and CDR2 (germline): KGHSH, LQKENI. The CDR3 DNA reads as TGTGCCAGCTCATCCGCCGGGTACACTGAAGCTTTCTTT. Its protein product is CASSSAGYTEAFF.

The rearrangement uses TRBV9 and TRBJ2-5; perhaps TRBD1 as D (6 bases). The length of the CDR3 is 15 residues. Germline V gives CDR1 SGDLS, CDR2 YYNGEE. Trimming shortened V by 2 bases and J by 1 base, and 12 bases separated the two germline ends. Here the CDR3 DNA reads TGTGCCAGCAGCGTTTATCTGGACAGCCAAGAGACCCAGTACTTC. Translated: CASSVYLDSQETQYF.

This clone was seen once. J is TRBJ2-7 and V is TRBV27, with 9 positions matching TRBD1. Germline V CDR1 and CDR2: MNHEY, SMNVEV (reference sequence). With 6 bases clipped from V and 2 bases from J, the junction kept 5 bases outside the gene matches. This CDR3 is built from 14 residues. The CDR3 loop is CASSRDRGTYEQYF. The CDR3 bases are TGTGCCAGCAGCCGAGACAGGGGGACCTACGAGCAGTACTTC.

V gene TRBV7-2 combines with J gene TRBJ2-7, with a tentative D call TRBD2 (5 bases). The CDR3 runs 16 residues. Germline V lookup: CDR1 SGHTA, CDR2 FQGNSA. Trimming pared 4 bases from V and 2 bases from J, leaving 18 bases between. CDR3 region: CASSSPDGRVAYEQYF. Written as DNA, the CDR3 is TGTGCCAGCAGCTCCCCCGACGGGCGGGTGGCCTACGAGCAGTACTTC.

This clone was seen a handful of times. This chain connects TRBV7-2 to TRBJ2-3; D unresolved. The CDR3 covers 14 residues. From germline, CDR1 is SGHTA and CDR2 FQGNSA. Trimming took 8 bases from V and 0 from J, leaving 12 bases between them. CDR3 loop: CASSPLSSTDTQYF. CDR3 DNA: TGTGCCAGCTCCCCCCTGTCTAGCACAGATACGCAGTATTTT.

This clone was picked up a small number of times. The V call is TRBV27, the J call TRBJ1-5, with a weak D call TRBD1 (5 bases). The V gene's germline CDR1 is MNHEY and CDR2 SMNVEV (reference sequence). The CDR3 runs to 13 residues. V shed 7 bases and J shed 6 bases, with 13 bases lying between them. DNA of the CDR3: TGTGCCAGCACCCCGGGGGAGGGTCAGCCCCAGCATTTT. Its protein is CASTPGEGQPQHF.

This clone came up a few times. This chain joins TRBV7-9 and TRBJ2-3, with 13 bases fitting TRBD2. V lost 5 bases, J lost 1 base, and 9 bases stayed unmatched. Germline V gene data show CDR1 as SEHNR and CDR2 as FQNEAQ (reference sequence). This CDR3 contains 18 residues. CDR3: CASSPPTSGRPGTDTQYF. The CDR3 DNA is TGTGCCAGCAGCCCCCCGACTAGCGGGAGGCCTGGCACAGATACGCAGTATTTT.

This clone was detected only once. The rearrangement uses TRBV4-3 and TRBJ2-3, with 11 bases fitting TRBD2. Germline values: CDR1 LGHNA, CDR2 YSLEER. The trim removed 0 bases at V and 4 bases at J, leaving 15 bases unmatched. This CDR3 spans 20 amino acids. The CDR3 region is CASSQDGVASGGNQADTQYF. In DNA form, the CDR3 reads TGCGCCAGCAGCCAAGATGGTGTAGCTAGCGGGGGGAATCAGGCAGATACGCAGTATTTT.

V and J are TRBV29-1 and TRBJ2-7; D is possibly TRBD2 (7 bases). The germline V gene encodes CDR1 SQVTM and CDR2 ANQGSEA. The CDR3 length is 14 residues. V gave up 6 bases and J gave up 4 bases, with 19 bases separating them. CDR3 DNA: TGCAGCGTGCGGGGAGGGGACAAGGATTACGAGCAGTACTTC. Translating gives CSVRGGDKDYEQYF.

The CDR3 here is CASFIALGGVTGELFF. The CDR3 nucleotides are TGCGCCAGCTTTATTGCCCTTGGCGGGGTTACCGGGGAGCTGTTTTTT. This chain links TRBV10-2 with TRBJ2-2; tentative D call: TRBD2 (6 bases). CDR3 length: 16 amino acids. The germline V gene encodes CDR1 WSHSY and CDR2 SAAADI. V dropped 8 bases and J dropped 5 bases, with 21 bases sitting between them.

This clone was recorded only once. The chain uses TRBV7-2 and TRBJ2-1, with no clear D. The V gene's germline CDR1 is SGHTA and CDR2 FQGNSA. V lost 2 bases and J 3 bases, leaving 11 bases between the germline ends. CDR3 length equals 15 residues. CDR3 in DNA: TGTGCCAGCAGCTTAACCCCGCAGTACTACAATGAGCAGTTCTTC. Its protein product is CASSLTPQYYNEQFF. Variable domain in full (rest from reference TRBV7-2 and TRBJ2-1): GAGVSQSPSNKVTEKGKDVELRCDPISGHTALYWYRQSLGQGLEFLIYFQGNSAPDKSGLPSDRFSAERTGGSVSTLTIQRTQQEDSAVYLCASSLTPQYYNEQFFGPGTRLTVL.

This clone has a handful of counts. This sequence joins TRBV27 and TRBJ1-2; weak D call: TRBD1 (5 bases). This CDR3 spans 14 amino acids. Per germline, CDR1 MNHEY and CDR2 SMNVEV (reference sequence). Trimming removed 11 bases at V and 4 bases at J, with 20 bases between. The CDR3 loop reads CASKGARQTYGYTF. CDR3 DNA: TGTGCCTCCAAAGGGGCCAGGCAAACCTATGGCTACACCTTC.

V is TRBV5-4 and J is TRBJ1-1; D unresolved. This CDR3 has 13 residues. Per germline, CDR1 SGHNT and CDR2 YYREEE (reference sequence). The ends were cut back, 2 bases at V and 1 base at J, with 6 bases in the middle. The CDR3 DNA reads as TGTGCCAGCAGCTTAGCGACGAACACTGAAGCTTTCTTT. It encodes CASSLATNTEAFF.

The chain links TRBV29-1 to TRBJ1-2; 12 nucleotides align to TRBD1. The germline gives CDR1 SQVTM, CDR2 ANQGSEA. CDR3 length: 11 amino acids. This chain's CDR3 is CGTGGGYGYTF. CDR3 sequence (DNA): TGCGGGACAGGGGGCGGCTATGGCTACACCTTC.

The chain couples TRBV2 to TRBJ2-4; the D is unclear. The CDR3 extends over 12 amino acids. The V gene's germline CDR1 is SNHLY and CDR2 FYNNEI. V lost 8 bases, J lost 0 bases, and 5 bases lay in between. DNA for the CDR3: TGTGCCAGCTCCCTAGCCAAAAACATTCAGTACTTC. This gives the protein CASSLAKNIQYF.

This rearrangement joins TRBV6-5 to TRBJ2-1; possible D gene TRBD1, 6 bases. Trimming took 5 bases from V and 3 from J, leaving 11 bases between them. In germline, CDR1 is MNHEY, CDR2 SVGAGI. The CDR3 extends over 14 amino acids. The CDR3 DNA follows: TGTGCCAGCAGTAGAGGGGGAGACTACAATGAGCAGTTCTTC. Translation gives CASSRGGDYNEQFF.

The chain joins TRBV7-2 to TRBJ2-3; the D gene is possibly TRBD2 (6 bases). Germline CDR1 is SGHTA and CDR2 is FQGNSA. CDR3 length: 16 residues. The V and J ends lost 1 base and 0 bases respectively, with 11 bases between them. The CDR3 bases are TGTGCCAGCAGCTTAGGGGGCGGGACTAGCACAGATACGCAGTATTTT. Translating gives CASSLGGGTSTDTQYF.